The 2 T cell receptor beta chains in this list originate from one sample, sequenced in a study of blood T cell repertoires in COVID-19. Measured with immunoSEQ multiplex PCR; TCRdb has only the in-frame clones, and not every one. This table holds about 240,000 clones, 80% to 85% found once. The sequencing input was peripheral blood. These receptors all stem from a woman aged 60-75 years with active or convalescent COVID-19.

The V call is TRBV7-9, the J call TRBJ1-5; 11 bases line up with TRBD1. The CDR3 is made up of 19 amino acids. Germline CDR1 reads SEHNR; CDR2 reads FQNEAQ (reference sequence). V was pared by 1 base and J by 7 bases, with 15 bases of the junction left unmatched. The CDR3 spells CASSLVTGQGAVASQPQHF. In DNA form, the CDR3 reads TGTGCCAGCAGCTTAGTAACCGGACAGGGGGCCGTGGCGAGCCAGCCCCAGCATTTT. The full variable domain, rest sourced from reference TRBV7-9 and TRBJ1-5, is DTGVSQNPRHKITKRGQNVTFRCDPISEHNRLYWYRQTLGQGPEFLTYFQNEAQLEKSRLLSDRFSAERPKGSFSTLEIQRTEQGDSAMYLCASSLVTGQGAVASQPQHFGDGTRLSIL.

This sequence joins TRBV19 and TRBJ2-6; 9 nucleotides agree with TRBD1. Trimming at V came to 6 bases and at J to 1 base, leaving 4 bases not matched to a gene. The CDR3 is 16 residues long. Germline V gene sequence: CDR1 LNHDA, CDR2 SQIVND (reference sequence). As DNA, the CDR3 is TGTGCCAGTAGGGACAGGGGCAATTCTGGGGCCAACGTCCTGACTTTC. Amino acid sequence: CASRDRGNSGANVLTF.